This T cell receptor beta chain was obtained from a study of T cell responses to AZD1222 COVID-19 vaccine. Whole-study results and caveats: Regions 160-218 and 743-854 held dominance among vaccine-associated CD4 TCRs, which spanned spike. The donor group comprised mostly white British people and more females; the analysis possibly underestimated clonal diversity. Variant regions that are unmutated are reportedly the target of nearly half of spike-specific TCRs. In all cases, repertoires were sampled only after the peak T cell response.

The germline CDR1 and CDR2 sequences are SGHTA and FQGNSA. This CDR3 contains 11 residues. Trimming stripped 5 bases from V and 5 bases from J, with 4 bases between. Method: immunoSEQ multiplex PCR; TCRdb's copy keeps in-frame clones and lacks some. The sample carries approximately 200,000 clones, around 92% recorded once. On this clone: Its cognate antigen is unknown. The sample holds other DNA sequences that translate to the same CDR3.

The material was peripheral blood, obtained on day 0 of AZD1222 vaccination. The chain uses TRBV7-2 and TRBJ2-1; D unresolved. The receptor was derived from an adult in good health. CDR3 bases: TGTGCCAGCAGCCTAAACAATGAGCAGTTCTTC. Translation: CASSLNNEQFF.